This TCR beta chain originates from a study of response to subunit inactivated influenza vaccine. The V end lost 5 bases, the J end lost 4 bases, and 21 bases lay between the germline ends. Germline CDR1 is MNHEY and CDR2 is SMNVEV (reference sequence). The CDR3 has 16 residues. Study conclusions and caveats: Seasonal influenza vaccination, on each occasion, was suggested by the authors to recruit few new T cells.

TCRdb fed the RT-PCR reads into MiXCR, producing one record per CDR3 protein. The repertoire includes roughly 190,000 distinct CDR3 sequences, less than 15% of them detected once, and 25% to 30% sits in the top ten. Details on this clonotype: Its antigen remains unidentified.

This sample also appeared in a second study, on T cells expressing NK-cell markers. Per that paper: The authors made TCR beta cDNA libraries by 5'RACE template switching. This switching added a universal primer site and UMIs. Source material for TCR beta repertoires consisted of sorted CD3+CD56+NKG2C+, CD3+CD56+NKG2C- and CD3+CD56-NKG2C+ T cells. A few of the donors also had these clonotypes leading their CD3+CD56-NKG2C+ fraction. Whether expanded NKG2C+ T cell clones were HCMV specific stayed uncertain.

Sequenced here: CD8+ T cells sorted from PBMCs, sampled 11 to 12 days after vaccination. The clonotype originates from a man aged 45 to 65 who received an inactivated influenza vaccine. The genes are TRBV27 and TRBJ2-7; no firm D call. The CDR3 region is CASSSQRVANLYEQYF. In DNA, the CDR3 is TGTGCCAGCAGTAGTCAAAGGGTGGCAAATTTGTACGAGCAGTACTTC.